The 9 T cell receptor beta chains below all came from one sample that was sequenced in a study of tumor-infiltrating lymphocytes in oesophageal squamous cell carcinoma. TCRdb used MiXCR to reprocess the PCR reads, holding one entry per CDR3 protein. The sample has just under 20,000 distinct CDR3 sequences; about two fifths are singletons. The sample taken for sequencing was esophageal tumor tissue. The receptors come from a male donor with esophageal squamous cell carcinoma.

Note on this clonotype: A much larger clone differs from this one at a single base, so this may be a read error. The rearrangement uses TRBV2 and TRBJ2-3, with no clear D. The CDR3 length is 16 residues. The V gene lost 2 bases and the J gene lost 0 bases, with 12 bases spanning the gap. Germline V gives CDR1 SNHLY, CDR2 FYNNEI. The CDR3: CASSEIETSSTDTQYF. The DNA of the CDR3 is TGTGCCAGCAGTGAAATTGAGACGTCTAGCACAGATACGCAGTATTTT. Full variable domain (rest looked up from reference TRBV2 and TRBJ2-3): EPEVTQTPSHQVTQMGQEVILRCVPISNHLYFYWYRQILGQKVEFLVSFYNNEISEKSEIFDDQFSVERPDGSNFTLKIRSTKLEDSAMYFCASSEIETSSTDTQYFGPGTRLTVL.

This chain joins TRBV7-6 and TRBJ2-5; 8 nucleotides align to TRBD2. The closer fit of TRBJ2-7 to the DNA end suggests the J call may be wrong. The CDR3 is made up of 17 amino acids. In germline, CDR1 is SGHVS, CDR2 FNYEAQ. The CDR3 region has the DNA TGTGCCAGCAGCTTAGCTCGAAGCGGGAGCCCCACCTACGAGCAGTACTTC. Protein: CASSLARSGSPTYEQYF.

The V and J genes are TRBV10-1 and TRBJ1-1; D ambiguous. Judging by the DNA end, TRBJ1-3 fits better; the J call may be wrong. CDR3 length equals 14 residues. The germline gives CDR1 WNHNN, CDR2 SYGVQD (reference sequence). The CDR3: CASGSGHSGNTIYF. CDR3 sequence (DNA): TGCGCCAGCGGTTCCGGGCACTCTGGAAACACCATATATTTT.

The rearrangement links TRBV7-4 to TRBJ2-3; 7 bases are a match to TRBD2. The CDR3 has 16 amino acids. Germline CDR1 is SGHVT and CDR2 is SQSDAQ. V shed 1 base and J 3 bases; nucleotides not matched to a gene: 7. CDR3 in amino acids: CASSLVVGTKTDTQYF. Written as DNA, the CDR3 is TGTGCCAGCAGCTTAGTTGTAGGGACTAAGACAGATACGCAGTATTTT. Supplemented by reference TRBV7-4 and TRBJ2-3, the full variable domain reads GAGVSQSPRYKVAKRGRDVALRCDSISGHVTLYWYRQTLGQGSEVLTYSQSDAQRDKSGRPSGRFSAERPERSVSTLKIQRTEQGDSAVYLCASSLVVGTKTDTQYFGPGTRLTVL.

This clonotype was detected a few times. This sequence joins TRBV9 and TRBJ1-1; weak D call: TRBD1 (6 bases). CDR1 and CDR2 from the germline V gene are SGDLS and YYNGEE. V was pared by 1 base and J by 3 bases, with 10 bases between. The CDR3 consists of 14 residues. CDR3 sequence: CASSVTGLDTEAFF. CDR3 nucleotides: TGTGCCAGCAGCGTAACAGGGTTGGACACTGAAGCTTTCTTT.

This clonotype was seen a handful of times. A much larger clonotype is one base distant, so this may be a read error. The gene calls are TRBV7-2 and TRBJ2-3; 12 bases line up with TRBD1. The CDR3 loop spans 14 amino acids. The germline gives CDR1 SGHTA, CDR2 FQGNSA. The J segment lost 14 bases and the V segment lost 5 bases, leaving 11 bases of the junction unmatched. CDR3 bases: TGTGCCAGCAGCATGGGACAGGGGGCCGGGGAGCTGTATTTT. It specifies CASSMGQGAGELYF.

In this sample, this clonotype turned up many times. As DNA, the CDR3 is TGTGCCAGCAGTTTAGGGCAGGGGGCGTTGGGCTACACCTTC. Translation: CASSLGQGALGYTF. The chain joins TRBV28 to TRBJ1-2; 8 bases are shared with TRBD1. Germline V gives CDR1 MDHEN, CDR2 SYDVKM. CDR3 length: 14 residues. Unmatched junction bases numbered 7, after V lost 2 bases and J lost 8 bases.

V gene TRBV11-2 combines with J gene TRBJ2-4, with TRBD1 identical over 8 bases. The DNA end is more similar to TRBJ2-5, so the J call may be wrong. This CDR3 comprises 14 residues. Per the germline V gene, CDR1 is SGHAT and CDR2 is FQNNGV. The CDR3 is CASGSGGGFETQYF. The CDR3 DNA follows: TGTGCCAGCGGCTCAGGGGGCGGGTTCGAGACCCAGTACTTC.

This clonotype turned up a few times. This may arise from a read error, as a much more abundant clone is one base away. This sequence joins TRBV12-3 or TRBV12-4 and TRBJ2-7, with a tentative D call TRBD1 (6 bases). Gene TRBJ2-1 matches the end of the DNA better, so the J call may be wrong. The CDR3 covers 14 residues. This chain's CDR3 is CASSSWTETYEQFF. The CDR3 DNA sequence: TGTGCCAGCAGCTCATGGACAGAGACCTACGAGCAGTTCTTC.